A single T cell receptor (beta chain) is shown here with its context. CDR1 and CDR2 from the germline V gene are KGHSH and LQKENI. The V end lost 4 bases, the J end lost 1 base, and 7 bases lay between the germline ends. This CDR3 contains 14 residues. The data stem from a study of blood T cell repertoires in COVID-19. Whole-study context: From the United States, Italy and Spain came samples of acute and convalescent COVID-19. T cells, B-cell-depleted T cells, or PBMCs provided the cDNA or gDNA that served as material.

Methods used by the authors: It was from reference gene primer amplification that nucleated cell counts were estimated. Profiled with immunoSEQ multiplex PCR; TCRdb holds only in-frame clones, not every one. That table is the source of V, J and clone size, and D and trimming were worked out from the DNA. The table includes 250,000 to 350,000 clones, around 90% detected once. Sequencing was carried out using peripheral blood. The source is a woman in her forties or fifties who had recovered from COVID-19. The J gene is TRBJ2-2, the V gene TRBV18; possible D gene TRBD1, 5 bases. The CDR3 spells CASSQTGNTGELFF. For the CDR3, the DNA is TGTGCCAGCTCACAAACAGGGAACACCGGGGAGCTGTTTTTT.